This T cell receptor beta chain is drawn from a study of radiotherapy plus CTLA-4 blockade in lung cancer. Across the study: Disease control was achieved by roughly 32% of patients, and objective responses by 18%. Study outcomes and limitations: The authors reported that early blood T cell clone dynamics, with interferon-beta, best predicted response. Subsequent to radiotherapy plus ipilimumab, tumor-derived TCR clones underwent expansion in blood.

V shed 8 bases and J 0 bases; nucleotides not matched to a gene: 10. Germline assignment: CDR1 MNHEY and CDR2 SMNVEV (reference sequence). This CDR3 is 18 amino acids long. Only in-frame clones appear in the TCRdb table, and some are missing; sequencing was by immunoSEQ multiplex PCR. The profile covers about 95,000 clones, with 80% to 90% appearing a single time and 0.75% to 0.85% taken by the ten largest. On this clone itself: The target antigen is unknown.

Alongside CTLA-4 blockade with ipilimumab, patients with chemo-refractory metastatic non-small-cell lung cancer received focal radiation. The sample consisted of peripheral blood, taken from a patient treated with radiotherapy plus ipilimumab. The sequence derives from a human donor with non-small cell lung cancer who had stable disease on radiotherapy plus ipilimumab. The V gene is TRBV27, the J gene TRBJ2-3, with 14 bases aligning to TRBD2. Here the CDR3 DNA reads TGTGCCAGCTCCTCCGGGACTAGCGGGGGATCTAGCACAGATACGCAGTATTTT. It is translated as CASSSGTSGGSSTDTQYF.